This T cell receptor beta chain was captured in a study of identical twins. Study-wide results and limits: Cord blood's abundant beta clonotypes had fewer insertions, unlike memory repertoires.

In this sample, this clonotype turned up many times. Its matching antigen is unknown. A universal primer site was created by template switching, with the cDNA bearing unique molecular identifiers. TCRdb analysed the 5' RACE reads with MiXCR anew, one entry per CDR3 protein. The table shows a few hundred thousand distinct CDR3 sequences, with over 8.5% occurring only once. The data also belong to a second study, concerning yellow fever vaccine responses in identical twins.

The sample consisted of CD8+ T cells sorted from blood. The sequence came from a young woman in good health.

DNA of the CDR3: TGCGCCAGCAGCCACGGACAGGGTGATTCACCCCTCCACTTT. It specifies CASSHGQGDSPLHF. This rearrangement joins TRBV4-1 to TRBJ1-6; the match to TRBD1 covers 8 bases. CDR3 length: 14 residues. The V segment lost 3 bases and the J segment 8 bases; nucleotides outside the gene matches: 3. The V gene's germline CDR1 is MGHRA and CDR2 YSYEKL.